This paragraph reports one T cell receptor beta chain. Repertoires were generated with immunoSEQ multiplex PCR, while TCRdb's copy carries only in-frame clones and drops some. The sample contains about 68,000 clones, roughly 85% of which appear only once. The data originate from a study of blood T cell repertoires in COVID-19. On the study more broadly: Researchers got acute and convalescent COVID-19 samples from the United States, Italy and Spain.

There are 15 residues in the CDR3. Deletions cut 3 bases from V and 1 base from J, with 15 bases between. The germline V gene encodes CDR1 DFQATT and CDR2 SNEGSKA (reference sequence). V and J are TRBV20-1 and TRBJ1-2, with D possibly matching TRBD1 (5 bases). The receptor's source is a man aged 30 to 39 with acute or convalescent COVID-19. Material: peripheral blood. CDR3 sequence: CSASLGHGGNYGYTF. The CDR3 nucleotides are TGCAGTGCTAGTCTTGGCCACGGGGGTAACTATGGCTACACCTTC.